These 5 T cell receptor beta chains came from one sample sequenced in a study of blood T cell repertoires in COVID-19. Method: immunoSEQ multiplex PCR; TCRdb's copy keeps in-frame clones and lacks some. This table holds fewer than 120,000 clones, approximately 90% found once. Sequencing input: peripheral blood. These receptors originate from a human donor in a cohort sampled during active COVID-19.

The rearrangement joins TRBV2 to TRBJ2-2; D may be TRBD1 (7 bases). The germline V gene has CDR1 SNHLY and CDR2 FYNNEI. The V gene lost 10 bases and the J gene lost 2 bases, with 14 bases spanning the gap. The length of the CDR3 is 14 residues. The DNA for the CDR3 is TGTGCCACTCGACAGGGAGGTAACACCGGGGAGCTGTTTTTT. Translated, it gives CATRQGGNTGELFF.

V and J are TRBV4-2 and TRBJ1-5; tentatively, D is TRBD1 (6 bases). CDR3 length: 17 amino acids. Germline lookup yields CDR1 LGHNA and CDR2 YNFKEQ. The V end was cut by 0 bases, the J end by 0 bases, with 12 bases between. The CDR3 here is CASSQDGGQTSNQPQHF. In nucleotides, the CDR3 is TGTGCCAGCAGCCAAGATGGGGGACAAACTAGCAATCAGCCCCAGCATTTT.

The rearrangement joins TRBV18 to TRBJ1-4; possible D gene TRBD1, 6 bases. V was cut by 3 bases and J by 8 bases, with 22 bases left in between. The CDR3 length is 17 residues. CDR1 is KGHSH, CDR2 LQKENI, per germline. The CDR3 DNA sequence: TGTGCCAGCTCACCTCCTGCAGGGCCCCGAGGGGGAGAAAAACTGTTTTTT. This codes for CASSPPAGPRGGEKLFF.

This chain joins TRBV9 and TRBJ2-7, with TRBD2 identical over 12 bases. The V gene end was trimmed by 0 bases and the J gene end by 3 bases; junction bases not matched to a gene: 4. The germline CDR1 and CDR2 sequences are SGDLS and YYNGEE. The CDR3 totals 16 residues. CDR3 in amino acids: CASSVEASGRDYEQYF. CDR3 nucleotide sequence: TGTGCCAGCAGCGTAGAGGCTAGCGGGAGGGACTACGAGCAGTACTTC. The whole variable domain, filled in from reference TRBV9 and TRBJ2-7, reads DSGVTQTPKHLITATGQRVTLRCSPRSGDLSVYWYQQSLDQGLQFLIQYYNGEERAKGNILERFSAQQFPDLHSELNLSSLELGDSALYFCASSVEASGRDYEQYFGPGTRLTVT.

V and J are TRBV23-1 and TRBJ1-4; the match to TRBD1 covers 7 bases. TRBV23-1 carries the ORF label, with uncertain function. The length of the CDR3 is 13 residues. The junction had 5 bases not matched to a gene; V was cut back by 11 bases and J by 2 bases. The CDR3 bases are TGCGCCGGGAAACAGGGGACTAATGAAAAACTGTTTTTT. It is translated as CAGKQGTNEKLFF.